Listed here are 26 T cell receptor beta chains from one sample, sequenced in a study of T cell responses to AZD1222 COVID-19 vaccine. Measured with immunoSEQ multiplex PCR; TCRdb has only the in-frame clones, and not every one. This sample has about 120,000 clones, with approximately 87% found just once. This sample comprised peripheral blood, obtained on day 0 of AZD1222 vaccination. These receptors all come from an adult in good health.

The count of this clone is one. The chain employs TRBV5-1 and TRBJ2-7; 8 positions agree with TRBD2. Losses at the gene ends were 0 bases for V and 6 bases for J; bases not matched to a gene: 11. Germline-derived CDR1 and CDR2 are SGHRS and YFSETQ. This CDR3 region has 16 residues. The CDR3 region is CASSLGFTSGGLEQYF. Here the CDR3 DNA reads TGCGCCAGCAGCTTGGGGTTCACTAGCGGAGGCCTCGAGCAGTACTTC.

This chain uses TRBV30 with TRBJ1-4; 7 positions agree with TRBD1. CDR3 size: 16 residues. Germline V gene lookup returns CDR1 GTSNPN and CDR2 SVGIG (reference sequence). V dropped 3 bases and J dropped 8; count of bases not matched to a gene: 15. The CDR3, as DNA: TGTGCCTGGAGCAGGGGGGGGAATAGGTTGGGAGAAAAACTGTTTTTT. Its translation: CAWSRGGNRLGEKLFF.

The chain combines TRBV4-2 with TRBJ2-6; D is ambiguous. V lost 0 bases, J lost 0 bases, and 12 bases lay in between. Germline CDR1 and CDR2: LGHNA and YNFKEQ. The CDR3 is 18 residues long. The CDR3 sequence is CASSQDLTGTSGANVLTF. CDR3 DNA: TGTGCCAGCAGCCAAGATTTGACGGGCACCTCTGGGGCCAACGTCCTGACTTTC.

V is TRBV5-4 and J is TRBJ2-2, with D tentatively TRBD1 (5 bases). V lost 1 base, J lost 5 bases, and 12 bases lay in between. Germline V gene lookup returns CDR1 SGHNT and CDR2 YYREEE (reference sequence). The CDR3 loop spans 15 amino acids. The CDR3 protein is CASSLSHRQTGELFF. For the CDR3, the DNA is TGTGCCAGCAGCTTGAGTCACAGGCAAACCGGGGAGCTGTTTTTT.

This clone was seen a single time. The J gene is TRBJ1-5, the V gene TRBV18; weak D call: TRBD1 (6 bases). Germline V CDR1 and CDR2: KGHSH, LQKENI. Trimming took off 6 bases at V and 7 bases at J, with 19 bases between the two ends. There are 15 residues in the CDR3. CDR3 in amino acids: CASSDTRGGRQPQHF. The CDR3 DNA follows: TGTGCCAGCTCGGACACCAGGGGTGGAAGGCAGCCCCAGCATTTT.

V usage is TRBV10-3 and J usage is TRBJ1-2, with D uncertain. In germline, CDR1 is ENHRY, CDR2 SYGVKD. Trimming took off 0 bases at V and 4 bases at J, with 6 bases between the two ends. CDR3 length equals 13 residues. This CDR3 reads CAISESRSYGYTF. CDR3 nucleotides: TGTGCCATCAGTGAGTCCAGGAGCTATGGCTACACCTTC.

The chain uses TRBV6-5 and TRBJ2-7; TRBD1 might be the D (6 bases). The CDR3 loop spans 14 amino acids. Germline V gene lookup returns CDR1 MNHEY and CDR2 SVGAGI. Trimming stripped 0 bases from V and 9 bases from J, with 15 bases between. The CDR3 region is CASSYSKQGSRQYF. CDR3 bases: TGTGCCAGCAGTTACTCGAAACAGGGAAGTAGGCAGTACTTC.

The V call is TRBV9, the J call TRBJ2-2; D uncertain. CDR1 SGDLS and CDR2 YYNGEE come from the germline V gene. Trimming stripped 0 bases from V and 9 bases from J, with 15 bases between. The CDR3 totals 15 residues. The chain's CDR3 is CASSVAGLGSRELFF. Here the CDR3 DNA reads TGTGCCAGCAGCGTAGCGGGTTTGGGTAGCCGGGAGCTGTTTTTT.

The chain couples TRBV4-1 to TRBJ2-2; 11 bases line up with TRBD2. The germline gives CDR1 MGHRA, CDR2 YSYEKL. Trimming cost V 0 bases and J 6 bases; bases outside gene matches: 9. The CDR3 runs 18 residues. Written as DNA, the CDR3 is TGCGCCAGCAGCCAAGATCCGGGACTAGCGGATACTTCCGGGGAGCTGTTTTTT. Its translation: CASSQDPGLADTSGELFF.

The CDR3, as DNA: TGTGCCAGCTCACCGACTGGTAGAACAGATACGCAGTATTTT. It yields the protein CASSPTGRTDTQYF. The rearrangement uses TRBV18 and TRBJ2-3; D uncertain. Germline-derived CDR1 and CDR2 are KGHSH and LQKENI. The CDR3 runs to 14 residues. The ends were cut back, 3 bases at V and 3 bases at J, with 10 bases in the middle. The full variable domain, its missing parts supplied by reference TRBV18 and TRBJ2-3, is NAGVMQNPRHLVRRRGQEARLRCSPMKGHSHVYWYRQLPEEGLKFMVYLQKENIIDESGMPKERFSAEFPKEGPSILRIQQVVRGDSAAYFCASSPTGRTDTQYFGPGTRLTVL.

This clone was picked up one time. The chain couples TRBV9 to TRBJ1-6, with D perhaps matching TRBD1 (6 bases). V lost 4 bases to trimming and J lost 10 bases, with 15 bases between them. CDR1 and CDR2 from the germline V gene are SGDLS and YYNGEE. This CDR3 is built from 14 residues. This CDR3 reads CASSLNRVGSPLHF. CDR3 DNA: TGTGCCAGCAGCCTTAACAGGGTGGGGTCACCCCTCCACTTT.

This chain uses TRBV6-4 with TRBJ2-3; 11 positions match TRBD2. The CDR3 contains 15 residues. CDR1 is MRHNA, CDR2 SNTAGT, per germline. The junction had 6 bases not matched to a gene; V was cut back by 6 bases and J by 4 bases. The CDR3 region has the DNA TGTGCCAGCAGAACTAGCGGGAGTCCCCCAGATACGCAGTATTTT. Its translation: CASRTSGSPPDTQYF.

This clone was detected a few times. The gene calls are TRBV28 and TRBJ2-2; 7 nucleotides agree with TRBD1. Per germline, CDR1 MDHEN and CDR2 SYDVKM. The CDR3 contains 16 residues. Trimming cost V 5 bases and J 0 bases; bases outside gene matches: 6. The CDR3 DNA is TGTGCCAGCAGTCCGTCAGGGACAGCGAACACCGGGGAGCTGTTTTTT. It translates to CASSPSGTANTGELFF.

The V and J genes are TRBV14 and TRBJ1-5, with D perhaps TRBD1 (6 bases). Germline V gene data show CDR1 as SGHDN and CDR2 as FVKESK. The CDR3 has 15 residues. V lost 1 base to trimming and J lost 5 bases, with 12 bases between them. The CDR3 DNA is TGTGCCAGCAGCCAAGTGGCAGGGGTAGATCAGCCCCAGCATTTT. Its translation is CASSQVAGVDQPQHF.

V gene TRBV28 combines with J gene TRBJ2-7; no reliable D call. Trimming removed 7 bases from V and 6 bases from J, with 22 bases in between. CDR1 and CDR2 from the germline V gene are MDHEN and SYDVKM. The CDR3 totals 15 residues. As DNA, the CDR3 is TGTGCCAGCACCCTGGCTGCGCCCGGCCCGGGCGAGCAGTACTTC. It yields the protein CASTLAAPGPGEQYF.

The J gene is TRBJ2-7, the V gene TRBV12-5, with 10 bases matching TRBD2. The CDR3 loop spans 16 amino acids. V gave up 2 bases and J gave up 7 bases; unmatched junction bases: 11. Germline-derived CDR1 and CDR2 are LGHNT and FRNRAP. CDR3 protein: CASGLPLAGRPWEQYF. Written as DNA, the CDR3 is TGTGCTAGTGGTTTGCCACTAGCGGGACGTCCGTGGGAGCAGTACTTC.

In regard to this clone: The junction departs from the called germline gene at one end, perhaps through a read error. This chain joins TRBV3-1 (or the pseudogene TRBV3-2) and TRBJ1-1; tentatively, D is TRBD1 (6 bases). Per the germline V gene, CDR1 is LGHDT and CDR2 is YNNKEL (reference sequence). The CDR3 loop spans 11 amino acids. The CDR3 DNA follows: TGTGCCAGCAGCCAAGACGTGGGGGCCGTCTTT. Translated: CASSQDVGAVF.

The chain uses TRBV5-1 and TRBJ2-3; 13 bases agree with TRBD2. This CDR3 has 16 amino acids. Looked up from germline, CDR1 is SGHRS and CDR2 is YFSETQ. V lost 5 bases to trimming and J lost 2 bases; unmatched junction nucleotides: 5. The CDR3 sequence is CASSSGTSGNTDTQYF. The CDR3 region has the DNA TGCGCCAGCAGTTCCGGGACTAGCGGGAACACAGATACGCAGTATTTT.

The rearrangement uses TRBV7-9 and TRBJ2-2, with D possibly called TRBD1 or TRBD2 (5 bases each). CDR3 size: 17 residues. Looked up from germline, CDR1 is SEHNR and CDR2 is FQNEAQ (reference sequence). Trimming stripped 5 bases from V and 0 bases from J, with 16 bases between. In DNA form, the CDR3 reads TGTGCCAGCAGCCCGAGATCCGGGACCGCGAACACCGGGGAGCTGTTTTTT. Translating gives CASSPRSGTANTGELFF.

The chain is built from TRBV5-6 and TRBJ2-5; TRBD1 is a possible D gene (6 bases). V lost 4 bases and J 4 bases, leaving 17 bases between the germline ends. CDR1 and CDR2 (germline): SGHDT, YYEEEE. The CDR3 runs to 15 residues. The chain's CDR3 is CASSPTGSRGETQYF. The CDR3 DNA reads as TGTGCCAGCAGCCCTACAGGGAGCCGAGGAGAGACCCAGTACTTC.

The V and J genes are TRBV5-1 and TRBJ2-7, with D hard to call. The CDR3 covers 14 residues. The V end lost 0 bases, the J end lost 3 bases, and 10 bases lay between the germline ends. Germline V gene data show CDR1 as SGHRS and CDR2 as YFSETQ. The CDR3 loop is CASSLVGERYEQYF. The CDR3 DNA reads TGCGCCAGCAGCTTGGTTGGCGAGCGCTACGAGCAGTACTTC.

The rearrangement links TRBV4-2 to TRBJ2-5; TRBD2 matches at 11 bases. The CDR3 spans 16 residues. Germline V gene sequence: CDR1 LGHNA, CDR2 YNFKEQ. V lost 3 bases and J lost 3; bases outside the gene matches: 6. The CDR3, as DNA: TGTGCCAGCAGCCATTATACTAGCGGGAGCGAAGAGACCCAGTACTTC. Translated, it gives CASSHYTSGSEETQYF.

The chain uses TRBV30 and TRBJ2-7, with D tentatively TRBD2 (6 bases). The CDR3 runs to 16 residues. In germline, CDR1 is GTSNPN, CDR2 SVGIG (reference sequence). V lost 0 bases and J lost 4, with 19 bases in between. The CDR3 is CAWSVGEAGQGYEQYF. In DNA form, the CDR3 reads TGTGCCTGGAGTGTTGGGGAGGCAGGTCAAGGGTACGAGCAGTACTTC.

V gene TRBV12-3 or TRBV12-4 combines with J gene TRBJ2-7; 8 positions agree with TRBD1. With V trimmed by 6 bases and J by 3 bases, 4 bases remained unmatched. The CDR3 is made up of 13 amino acids. CDR3 DNA: TGTGCCAGCAGCAACGGACAGGGCTACGAGCAGTACTTC. It encodes CASSNGQGYEQYF.

CDR3 sequence reads: CASSSLTGGLSYHEKLFF. The DNA for the CDR3 is TGTGCCAGCAGTTCACTGACAGGGGGCCTTTCATATCATGAAAAACTGTTTTTT. The chain has TRBV28 and TRBJ1-4; 10 bases are a match to TRBD1. Germline V CDR1 and CDR2: MDHEN, SYDVKM. Germline trimming cut 4 bases from V and 6 bases from J; bases unmatched to any gene: 14. The CDR3 covers 18 residues.

J is TRBJ1-1 and V is TRBV25-1; 8 nucleotides line up with TRBD1. With V trimmed by 4 bases and J by 7 bases, 2 bases remained unmatched. Germline V lookup: CDR1 MGHDK, CDR2 SYGVNS. The CDR3 totals 12 residues. The CDR3 sequence: CASSGTGLEAFF. For the CDR3, the DNA is TGTGCCAGCAGTGGGACAGGGCTTGAAGCTTTCTTT.